This TCR beta chain was obtained from a study of monozygotic twins with inflammatory bowel disease. Eight separate reactions per sample yielded the cDNA. Using the 5' RACE reads, TCRdb records one entry per CDR3 protein without DNA. The sample has 160,000 or so distinct CDR3 sequences. CDR3 length: 13 residues. Germline-derived CDR1 and CDR2 are MDHEN and SYDVKM. This TCR was recovered from a human donor with ulcerative colitis or Crohn's disease, or a healthy co-twin of an affected twin (not recorded which). The chain employs TRBV28 and TRBJ1-4. Material for sequencing was blood. The CDR3 reads CASRWDNNEKLFF.